Included here is one T cell receptor (beta chain) sequence, with context. RNA, at roughly 0.5 to 1 ug, was reverse transcribed with random hexamers. It was immunoSEQ multiplex PCR that amplified TCR beta CDR3 across 54 Vbeta and 13 Jbeta. One entry per CDR3 protein results from TCRdb running MiXCR on the immunoSEQ multiplex PCR reads. The sample lists 350,000 to 550,000 distinct CDR3 sequences; more than 70% were seen once. The sample is drawn from a study of CD8 T cells in Susac syndrome. This CDR3 spans 15 amino acids. V lost 5 bases, J lost 3 bases, and 9 bases stayed unmatched. Germline V CDR1 and CDR2: MGHRA, YSYEKL. Relapsing-remitting disease, either stable or active, was present in the multiple sclerosis controls, who were treatment-naive patients. The TEMRA cells underwent FACS enrichment, while the CD8+ and CD4+ T cells underwent negative isolation.

The chain carries TRBV4-1 and TRBJ1-1; 7 bases map to TRBD1. The TCR originated in a human donor with multiple sclerosis. The sequencing input was CD8+ T cells from PBMCs. In DNA form, the CDR3 reads TGCGCCAGCAGCAAACGTCAGGGGGTGGACACTGAAGCTTTCTTT. Translation gives CASSKRQGVDTEAFF.